The rows below give T cell receptor beta chains drawn from one sample of a study of blood T cell repertoires in COVID-19. Clones were read by immunoSEQ multiplex PCR, and TCRdb kept only the in-frame ones, dropping some. The sample holds some 47,000 clones; approximately 79% are singletons and the top ten take about 40%. Input material: peripheral blood. The receptors were sampled from a human donor in a cohort sampled during active COVID-19. Each CDR3 is given with its conserved first and last residue. The D gene is left open where the match is weak. Size values are once, few and many counts, or a class for expanded clones, and some rows have none.

d_call	j_call	clone_size	v_call	cdr3_aa	cdr3_nt
.	TRBJ2-7	.	TRBV5-6	CASSLTGFTYEQYF	TGTGCCAGCAGCTTGACAGGGTTTACCTACGAGCAGTACTTC
TRBD1	TRBJ2-3	few	TRBV7-2	CASSSGQADTDTQYF	TGTGCCAGCAGCTCTGGACAGGCAGACACAGATACGCAGTATTTT
TRBD1	TRBJ2-7	once	TRBV7-9	CASSNRGSYEQYF	TGTGCCAGCAGCAACAGGGGATCCTACGAGCAGTACTTC
TRBD1	TRBJ1-1	.	TRBV5-1	CASSLEGLGAGGNTEAFF	TGCGCCAGCAGCTTGGAGGGTCTAGGGGCAGGGGGGAACACTGAAGCTTTCTTT
TRBD2	TRBJ2-5	.	TRBV18	CASSPPTSEETQYF	TGTGCCAGCTCACCACCGACTAGCGAAGAGACCCAGTACTTC
.	TRBJ2-5	.	TRBV19	CASSMGPQVETQYF	TGTGCCAGTAGTATGGGGCCCCAAGTGGAGACCCAGTACTTC
.	TRBJ2-2	.	TRBV19	CATSGTGNGGTGELFF	TGTGCCACCTCTGGTACGGGGAATGGGGGGACCGGGGAGCTGTTTTTT
.	TRBJ1-2	.	TRBV5-1	CASSLDGANYGYTF	TGCGCCAGCAGCTTAGATGGAGCTAACTATGGCTACACCTTC
.	TRBJ1-2	.	TRBV4-3	CASSQDRRRAYTF	TGCGCCAGCAGCCAAGATAGAAGGAGGGCCTACACCTTC
TRBD1	TRBJ2-7	.	TRBV18	CASSQDRASREQYF	TGTGCCAGCTCGCAGGACAGGGCCTCACGAGAGCAGTACTTC
.	TRBJ1-2	.	TRBV5-4	CASSPQGRNYGYTF	TGTGCCAGCAGCCCACAGGGTCGGAACTATGGCTACACCTTC
TRBD1	TRBJ1-3	.	TRBV14	CASSQDRGRRNTIYF	TGTGCCAGCAGCCAAGACAGGGGGCGGAGAAACACCATATATTTT
TRBD1	TRBJ1-2	.	TRBV30	CAWTTGTHYGYTF	TGTGCCTGGACGACAGGGACCCACTATGGCTACACCTTC
.	TRBJ1-2	.	TRBV6-5	CASRTYRDAYGYTF	TGTGCCAGCAGAACGTACAGGGACGCGTATGGCTACACCTTC
.	TRBJ1-3	.	TRBV5-4	CATGHSGNTIYF	TGTGCAACAGGCCACTCTGGAAACACCATATATTTT
.	TRBJ1-5	.	TRBV6-5	CASSYVGQPQHF	TGTGCCAGCAGTTACGTGGGGCAGCCTCAGCATTTT
.	TRBJ1-5	.	TRBV12-3/TRBV12-4	CASSLEAVQPQHF	TGTGCCAGCAGTTTAGAGGCGGTCCAGCCCCAGCATTTT
TRBD1	TRBJ1-6	.	TRBV7-9	CASSETGAPSPLHF	TGTGCCAGCAGCGAAACAGGGGCCCCCTCACCCCTCCACTTT
.	TRBJ1-2	few	TRBV6-6	CASSPRREGYTF	TGTGCCAGCAGTCCACGGAGGGAAGGCTACACCTTC
TRBD1	TRBJ2-4	.	TRBV10-3	CAISESLGGQGSNIQYF	TGTGCCATCAGTGAGTCGTTAGGGGGACAGGGGTCAAACATTCAGTACTTC
TRBD1	TRBJ2-7	.	TRBV2	CATQRDRDYEQYF	TGTGCCACACAAAGGGACAGGGACTACGAGCAGTACTTC
TRBD2	TRBJ2-5	.	TRBV5-4	CASSLSGLAQETQYF	TGTGCCAGCAGCTTGAGTGGACTAGCCCAAGAGACCCAGTACTTC
.	TRBJ1-4	.	TRBV5-4	CASSFSGDATNEKLFF	TGTGCCAGCAGCTTCTCAGGGGATGCAACTAATGAAAAACTGTTTTTT
.	TRBJ2-1	.	TRBV24-1	CATSDTVDEQFF	TGTGCCACCAGTGATACGGTAGATGAGCAGTTCTTC
.	TRBJ1-3	.	TRBV19	CASSPRREGNTIYF	TGTGCCAGTAGTCCCCGGAGGGAAGGAAACACCATATATTTT
.	TRBJ1-4	.	TRBV6-1	CASSDDRPGEKLFF	TGTGCCAGCAGTGACGATAGGCCAGGGGAAAAACTGTTTTTT
.	TRBJ2-2	.	TRBV18	CASSPQSGPNTGELFF	TGTGCCAGCTCACCACAAAGCGGCCCGAACACCGGGGAGCTGTTTTTT
.	TRBJ1-1	.	TRBV19	CASSEGSGTEAFF	TGTGCCAGTAGTGAGGGAAGTGGCACTGAAGCTTTCTTT
TRBD1	TRBJ1-5	.	TRBV6-4	CASTTDRASNQPQHF	TGTGCCAGCACCACGGACAGGGCTAGCAATCAGCCCCAGCATTTT
.	TRBJ2-7	.	TRBV6-5	CASRKGQTTYEQYF	TGTGCCAGCAGAAAAGGACAGACGACCTACGAGCAGTACTTC
.	TRBJ2-5	once	TRBV11-2	CASSRGVQETQYF	TGTGCCAGCAGCCGAGGAGTACAAGAGACCCAGTACTTC
.	TRBJ2-7	.	TRBV6-5	CASRRGLLSEQYF	TGTGCCAGCAGAAGGGGGTTACTCTCCGAGCAGTACTTC
TRBD1	TRBJ1-2	.	TRBV6-5	CASSPTGARSYTF	TGTGCCAGCAGTCCAACAGGGGCGAGGAGCTACACCTTC
.	TRBJ2-1	.	TRBV20-1	CSLGVDEQFF	TGCAGTCTAGGAGTGGATGAGCAGTTCTTC
.	TRBJ1-6	few	TRBV7-3	CASSIAGDNSPLHF	TGTGCCAGCAGTATCGCAGGTGATAATTCACCCCTCCACTTT
TRBD1	TRBJ1-5	few	TRBV5-5	CASSLTGEEPQHF	TGTGCCAGCAGTCTTACAGGGGAGGAGCCCCAGCATTTT
TRBD1	TRBJ2-1	.	TRBV7-9	CASSLSVGQTNEQFF	TGTGCCAGCAGCTTAAGTGTGGGACAGACCAATGAGCAGTTCTTC
TRBD1	TRBJ2-1	.	TRBV5-1	CASSLQGDSYNEQFF	TGCGCCAGCAGCCTACAGGGGGACTCCTACAATGAGCAGTTCTTC
.	TRBJ2-3	.	TRBV24-1	CATSAVRASTDTQYF	TGTGCCACCAGTGCGGTCAGGGCAAGCACAGATACGCAGTATTTT
.	TRBJ1-3	.	TRBV5-4	CASSSGGQVFGNTIYF	TGTGCCAGCAGCTCGGGGGGACAAGTATTTGGAAACACCATATATTTT
.	TRBJ1-5	.	TRBV6-1	CASSEGGEVNQPQHF	TGTGCCAGCAGTGAAGGGGGGGAGGTCAATCAGCCCCAGCATTTT
TRBD1	TRBJ2-3	.	TRBV3-1/TRBV3-2	CASTRGTGASTDTQYF	TGTGCCAGCACCCGTGGGACAGGGGCTAGCACAGATACGCAGTATTTT
.	TRBJ1-1	.	TRBV7-3	CASSLGAGTEAFF	TGTGCCAGCAGCTTGGGGGCAGGGACTGAAGCTTTCTTT
TRBD1	TRBJ1-1	.	TRBV5-6	CASSLPGQVNTEAFF	TGTGCCAGCAGCTTGCCGGGACAGGTAAACACTGAAGCTTTCTTT
.	TRBJ1-1	few	TRBV18	CASSPPGLGGVTEAFF	TGTGCCAGCTCACCCCCTGGTTTAGGGGGGGTTACTGAAGCTTTCTTT
TRBD1	TRBJ1-5	.	TRBV28	CASSLLGQGHQPQHF	TGTGCCAGCAGTTTACTCGGACAGGGACACCAGCCCCAGCATTTT
TRBD1	TRBJ1-5	.	TRBV29-1	CSVSDRDPNQPQHF	TGCAGCGTTAGCGACAGGGATCCAAATCAGCCCCAGCATTTT
TRBD2	TRBJ2-3	.	TRBV6-6	CAIHSSGGTDTQYF	TGTGCCATCCATTCTAGCGGGGGCACAGATACGCAGTATTTT
TRBD1	TRBJ2-2	.	TRBV30	CASPGQGAGELFF	TGTGCCTCCCCGGGACAGGGTGCCGGGGAGCTGTTTTTT